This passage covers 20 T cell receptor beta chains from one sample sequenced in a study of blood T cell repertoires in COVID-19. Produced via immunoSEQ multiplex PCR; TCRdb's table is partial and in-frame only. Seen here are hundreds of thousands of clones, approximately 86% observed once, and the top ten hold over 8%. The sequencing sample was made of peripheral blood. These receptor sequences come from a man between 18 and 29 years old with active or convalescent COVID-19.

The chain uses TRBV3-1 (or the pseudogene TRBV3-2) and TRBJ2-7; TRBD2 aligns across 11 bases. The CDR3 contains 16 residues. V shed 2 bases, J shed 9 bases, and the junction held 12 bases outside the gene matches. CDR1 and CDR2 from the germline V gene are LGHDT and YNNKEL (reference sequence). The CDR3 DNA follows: TGTGCCAGCAGCCAACTAACCGGGACTAGCGGCGGTAGGCAGTACTTC. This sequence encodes CASSQLTGTSGGRQYF.

In nucleotides, the CDR3 is TGTGCCAGCAGAGGAGTAAACACTGAAGCTTTCTTT. Translated, it gives CASRGVNTEAFF. The chain is built from TRBV6-5 and TRBJ1-1; D is unclear. The CDR3 length is 12 residues. The germline V and J ends were trimmed by 6 bases and 2 bases, with 7 bases remaining between them. In germline, CDR1 is MNHEY, CDR2 SVGAGI.

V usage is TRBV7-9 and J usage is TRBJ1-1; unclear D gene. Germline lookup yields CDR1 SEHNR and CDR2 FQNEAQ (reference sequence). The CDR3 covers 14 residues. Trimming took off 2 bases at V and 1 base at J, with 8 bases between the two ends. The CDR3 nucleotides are TGTGCCAGCAGCTTACTGAACAAGAACACTGAAGCTTTCTTT. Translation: CASSLLNKNTEAFF.

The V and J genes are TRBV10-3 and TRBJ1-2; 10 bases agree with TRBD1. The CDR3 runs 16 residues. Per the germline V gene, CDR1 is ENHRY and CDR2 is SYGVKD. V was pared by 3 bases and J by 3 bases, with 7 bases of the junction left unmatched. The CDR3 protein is CAISERDRGIDYGYTF. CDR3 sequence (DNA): TGTGCCATCAGTGAAAGGGACAGGGGTATCGACTATGGCTACACCTTC.

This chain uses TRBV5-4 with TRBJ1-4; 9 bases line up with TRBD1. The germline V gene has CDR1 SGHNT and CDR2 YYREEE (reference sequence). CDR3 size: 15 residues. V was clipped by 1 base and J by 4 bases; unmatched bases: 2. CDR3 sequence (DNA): TGTGCCAGCAGCTTGAGACAGGGGGTTAATGAAAAACTGTTTTTT. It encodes CASSLRQGVNEKLFF.

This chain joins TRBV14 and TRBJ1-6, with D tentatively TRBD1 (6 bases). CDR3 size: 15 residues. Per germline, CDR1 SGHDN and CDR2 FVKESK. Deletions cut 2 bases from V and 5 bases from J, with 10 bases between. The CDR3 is CASSQLGGNNSPLHF. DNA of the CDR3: TGTGCCAGCAGCCAACTTGGGGGCAATAATTCACCCCTCCACTTT.

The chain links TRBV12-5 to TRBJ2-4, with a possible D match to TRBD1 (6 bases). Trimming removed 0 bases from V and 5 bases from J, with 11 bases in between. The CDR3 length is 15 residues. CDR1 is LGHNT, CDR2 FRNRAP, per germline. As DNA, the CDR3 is TGTGCTAGTGGTTTGGTTCTGGGGGCGGAAAACATTCAGTACTTC. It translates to CASGLVLGAENIQYF.

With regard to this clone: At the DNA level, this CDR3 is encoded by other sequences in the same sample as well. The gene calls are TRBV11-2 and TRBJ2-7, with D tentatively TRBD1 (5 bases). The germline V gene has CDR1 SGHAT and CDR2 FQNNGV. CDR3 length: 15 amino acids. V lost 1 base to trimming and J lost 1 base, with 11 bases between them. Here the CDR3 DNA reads TGTGCCAGCAGCTTAGGGGCAGGGTCTTCCTACGAGCAGTACTTC. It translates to CASSLGAGSSYEQYF.

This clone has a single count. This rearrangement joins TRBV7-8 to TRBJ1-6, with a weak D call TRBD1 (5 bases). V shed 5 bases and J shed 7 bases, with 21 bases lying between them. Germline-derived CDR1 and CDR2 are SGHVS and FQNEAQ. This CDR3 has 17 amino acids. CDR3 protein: CASSHIREAGLNSPLHF. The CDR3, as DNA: TGTGCCAGCAGCCATATTAGGGAGGCAGGGTTAAATTCACCCCTCCACTTT.

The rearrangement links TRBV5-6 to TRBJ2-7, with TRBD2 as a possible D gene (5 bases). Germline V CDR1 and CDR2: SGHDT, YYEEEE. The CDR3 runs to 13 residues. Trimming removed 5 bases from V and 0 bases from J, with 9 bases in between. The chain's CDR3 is CASRLRDSYEQYF. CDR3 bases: TGTGCCAGCAGACTCCGGGACTCCTACGAGCAGTACTTC.

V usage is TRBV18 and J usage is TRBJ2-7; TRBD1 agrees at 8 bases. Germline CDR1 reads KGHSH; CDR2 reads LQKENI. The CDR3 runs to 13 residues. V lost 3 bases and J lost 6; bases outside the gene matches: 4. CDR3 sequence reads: CASSPRTGFEQYF. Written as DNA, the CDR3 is TGTGCCAGCTCACCGCGGACAGGGTTCGAGCAGTACTTC. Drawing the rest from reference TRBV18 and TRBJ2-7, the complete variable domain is NAGVMQNPRHLVRRRGQEARLRCSPMKGHSHVYWYRQLPEEGLKFMVYLQKENIIDESGMPKERFSAEFPKEGPSILRIQQVVRGDSAAYFCASSPRTGFEQYFGPGTRLTVT.

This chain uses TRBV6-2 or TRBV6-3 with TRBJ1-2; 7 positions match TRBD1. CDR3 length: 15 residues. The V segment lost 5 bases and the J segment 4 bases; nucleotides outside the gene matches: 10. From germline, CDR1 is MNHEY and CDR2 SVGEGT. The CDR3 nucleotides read TGTGCCAGCAGTCCCACCTCTACAGGGGCCTATGGCTACACCTTC. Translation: CASSPTSTGAYGYTF.

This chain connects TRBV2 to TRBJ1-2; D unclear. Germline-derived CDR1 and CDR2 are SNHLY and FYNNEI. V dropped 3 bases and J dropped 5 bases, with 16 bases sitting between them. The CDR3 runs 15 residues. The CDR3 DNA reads TGTGCCAGCAGTGACTCGCGGCAGAGTGGGTATGGCTACACCTTC. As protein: CASSDSRQSGYGYTF. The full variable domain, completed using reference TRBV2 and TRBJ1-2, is EPEVTQTPSHQVTQMGQEVILRCVPISNHLYFYWYRQILGQKVEFLVSFYNNEISEKSEIFDDQFSVERPDGSNFTLKIRSTKLEDSAMYFCASSDSRQSGYGYTFGSGTRLTVV.

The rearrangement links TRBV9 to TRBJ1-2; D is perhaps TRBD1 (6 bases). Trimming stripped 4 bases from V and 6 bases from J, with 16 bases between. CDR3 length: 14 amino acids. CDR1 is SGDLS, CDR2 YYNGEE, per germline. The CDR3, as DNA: TGTGCCAGCAGCCCTCGACATCACAGGGATGGCTACACCTTC. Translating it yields CASSPRHHRDGYTF.

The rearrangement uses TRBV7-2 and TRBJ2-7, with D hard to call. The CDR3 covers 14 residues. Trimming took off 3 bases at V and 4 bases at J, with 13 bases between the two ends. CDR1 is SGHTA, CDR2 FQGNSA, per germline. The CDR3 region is CASSFETLGYEQYF. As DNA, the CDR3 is TGTGCCAGCAGCTTTGAGACCCTCGGGTACGAGCAGTACTTC.

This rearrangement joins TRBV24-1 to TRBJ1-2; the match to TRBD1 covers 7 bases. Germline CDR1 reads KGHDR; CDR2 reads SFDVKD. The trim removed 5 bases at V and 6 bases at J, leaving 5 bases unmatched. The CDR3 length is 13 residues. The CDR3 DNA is TGTGCCACCAGTGCCCGAACAGGGGATGGCTACACCTTC. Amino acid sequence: CATSARTGDGYTF.

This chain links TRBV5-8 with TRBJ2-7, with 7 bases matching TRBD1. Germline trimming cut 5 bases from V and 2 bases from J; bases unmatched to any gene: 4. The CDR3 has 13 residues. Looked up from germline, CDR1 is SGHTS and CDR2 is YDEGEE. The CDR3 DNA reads TGTGCCAGCAGACTTACAGGGGCCTACGAGCAGTACTTC. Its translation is CASRLTGAYEQYF.

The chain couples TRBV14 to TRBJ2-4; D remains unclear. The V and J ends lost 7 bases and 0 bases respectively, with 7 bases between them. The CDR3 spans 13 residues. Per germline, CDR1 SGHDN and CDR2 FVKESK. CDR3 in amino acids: CASMTVAKNIQYF. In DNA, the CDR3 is TGTGCCAGCATGACTGTAGCCAAAAACATTCAGTACTTC.

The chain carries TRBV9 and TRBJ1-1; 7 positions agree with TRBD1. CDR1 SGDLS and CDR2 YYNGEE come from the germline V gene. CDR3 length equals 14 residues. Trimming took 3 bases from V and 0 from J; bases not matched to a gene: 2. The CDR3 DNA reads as TGTGCCAGCAGCGGGAGGGGGCTGAACACTGAAGCTTTCTTT. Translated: CASSGRGLNTEAFF.

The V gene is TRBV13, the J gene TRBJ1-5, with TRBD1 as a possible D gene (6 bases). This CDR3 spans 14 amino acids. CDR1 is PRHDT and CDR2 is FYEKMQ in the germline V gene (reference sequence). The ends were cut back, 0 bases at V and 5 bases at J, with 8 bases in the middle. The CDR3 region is CASSLGSGDQPQHF. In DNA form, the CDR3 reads TGTGCCAGCAGCTTAGGCTCAGGGGATCAGCCCCAGCATTTT.